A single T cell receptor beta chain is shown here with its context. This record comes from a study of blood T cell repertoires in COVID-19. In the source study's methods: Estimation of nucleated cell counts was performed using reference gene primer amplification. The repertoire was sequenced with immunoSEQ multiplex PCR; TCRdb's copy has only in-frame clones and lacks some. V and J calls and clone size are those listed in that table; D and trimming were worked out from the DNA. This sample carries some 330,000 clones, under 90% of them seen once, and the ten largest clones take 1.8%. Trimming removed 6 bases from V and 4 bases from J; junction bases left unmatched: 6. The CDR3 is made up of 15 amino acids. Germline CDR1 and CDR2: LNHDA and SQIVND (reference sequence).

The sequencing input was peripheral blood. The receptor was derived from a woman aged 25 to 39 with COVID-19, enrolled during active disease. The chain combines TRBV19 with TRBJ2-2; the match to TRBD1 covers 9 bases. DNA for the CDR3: TGTGCCAGTAGAACAGGGGGCCTGAGCACCGGGGAGCTGTTTTTT. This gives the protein CASRTGGLSTGELFF.